Presented here are 2 T cell receptor beta chains from one specimen sequenced in a study of human CD8 memory T cell subsets. UMI-labeled 5' RACE was used, and it produced the TCR beta libraries. Following a re-call of the 5' RACE reads, TCRdb has one entry per CDR3 protein and lacks DNA. The clone table shows about 4,000 distinct CDR3 sequences, with the ten largest holding 31%. Source material: CD8+ T cells from PBMCs. All receptors derive from a human donor in good health.

Measured by frequency, this clonotype is medium-sized. The CDR3 sequence is CASSPPVGPDYEQYF. The chain joins TRBV28 to TRBJ2-7; there is no DNA to check the TCRdb D call of TRBD1. The germline CDR1 and CDR2 sequences are MDHEN and SYDVKM. This CDR3 is 15 amino acids long.

The chain employs TRBV29-1 and TRBJ1-2; there is no DNA to check the TCRdb D call of TRBD1. Germline V gene data show CDR1 as SQVTM and CDR2 as ANQGSEA. The CDR3 spans 12 residues. CDR3 region: CSVVRGNYGYTF.